This entry features one T cell receptor beta chain sequence. This clone's antigen is unknown. Base qualities are not at hand, and no much larger clone is one base apart. The method was RT-PCR. Instrument used: NextSeq 550. The public reads were reanalyzed by TCRdb: fastp trimming at Q25, MiXCR alignment, in-frame beta chains only. Rows are combined by CDR3 protein, so each entry shows the most common genes and DNA. The sample contains roughly 140,000 distinct CDR3 sequences, over 35% of them found a single time. Around half of the sample rests with the top ten. These data come from a study of patients and donors after allogeneic stem cell transplantation (dated by TCRdb to the early 2020s). Taken from cysteine to phenylalanine, the CDR3 has 14 residues. The sequence is cut down to CDR3 DNA, 42 bases in frame from base 1. V is clipped by 0 bases and J by 8 bases, and the sequence between their germline boundaries is 13 bases long. Via the germline V gene (reference sequence), CDR1 is MNHEY and CDR2 SMNVEV.

This TCR came from a human donor who was either an allogeneic HSCT recipient or a stem cell or donor lymphocyte infusion donor (not recorded which). It is not recorded whose cells these are; they may come from a transplant donor. The specimen was blood, either unsorted or a sorted T cell fraction (not recorded which). This receptor chain uses TRBV27 and TRBJ1-2; a tentative D call is TRBD1 (5 bases match). Read as DNA, the sequence is TGTGCCAGCAGTTTATCCGGTCGTGGGGGGGGCTACACCTTC. Translated, this is CASSLSGRGGGYTF.